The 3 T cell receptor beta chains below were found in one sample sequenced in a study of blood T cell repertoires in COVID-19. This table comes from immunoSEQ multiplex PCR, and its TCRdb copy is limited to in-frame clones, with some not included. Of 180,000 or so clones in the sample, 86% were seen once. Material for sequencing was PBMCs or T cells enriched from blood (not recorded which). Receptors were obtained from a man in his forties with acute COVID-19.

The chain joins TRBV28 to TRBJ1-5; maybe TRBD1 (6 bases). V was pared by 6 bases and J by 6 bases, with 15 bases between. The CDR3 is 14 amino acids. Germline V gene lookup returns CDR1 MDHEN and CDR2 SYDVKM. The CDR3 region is CASSPLAGAQPQHF. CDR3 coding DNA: TGTGCCAGCAGCCCCCTTGCAGGGGCTCAGCCCCAGCATTTT.

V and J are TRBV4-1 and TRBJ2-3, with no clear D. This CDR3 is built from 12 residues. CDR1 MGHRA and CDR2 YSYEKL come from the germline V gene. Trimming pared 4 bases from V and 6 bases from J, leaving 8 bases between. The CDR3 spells CASSLAWDTQYF. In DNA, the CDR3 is TGCGCCAGCAGCCTCGCGTGGGATACGCAGTATTTT.

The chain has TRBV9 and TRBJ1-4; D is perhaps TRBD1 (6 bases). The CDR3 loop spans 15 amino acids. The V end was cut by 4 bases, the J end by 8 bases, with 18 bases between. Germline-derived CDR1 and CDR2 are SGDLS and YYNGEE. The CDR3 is CASSQVGRRGEKLFF. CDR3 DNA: TGTGCCAGCAGCCAAGTGGGCCGCAGGGGAGAAAAACTGTTTTTT. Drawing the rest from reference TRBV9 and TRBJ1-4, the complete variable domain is DSGVTQTPKHLITATGQRVTLRCSPRSGDLSVYWYQQSLDQGLQFLIQYYNGEERAKGNILERFSAQQFPDLHSELNLSSLELGDSALYFCASSQVGRRGEKLFFGSGTQLSVL.